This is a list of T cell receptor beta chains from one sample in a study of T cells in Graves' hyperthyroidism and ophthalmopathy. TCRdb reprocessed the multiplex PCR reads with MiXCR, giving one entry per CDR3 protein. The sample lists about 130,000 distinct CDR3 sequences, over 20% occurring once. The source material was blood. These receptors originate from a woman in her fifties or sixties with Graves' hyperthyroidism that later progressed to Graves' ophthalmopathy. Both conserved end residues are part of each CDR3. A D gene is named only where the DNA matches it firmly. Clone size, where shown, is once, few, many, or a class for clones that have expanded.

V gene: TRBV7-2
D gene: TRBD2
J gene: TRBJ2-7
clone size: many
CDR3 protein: CASSLSPPGTSGSYEQYF
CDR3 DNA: TGTGCCAGCAGCTTATCCCCCCCCGGGACTAGCGGGAGCTACGAGCAGTACTTC

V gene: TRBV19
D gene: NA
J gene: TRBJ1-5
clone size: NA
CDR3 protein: CASRSGLSFNQPQHF
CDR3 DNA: TGTGCCAGTAGGTCGGGACTCTCTTTCAATCAGCCCCAGCATTTT

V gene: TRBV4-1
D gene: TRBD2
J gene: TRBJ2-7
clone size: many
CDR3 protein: CASSQLGLARSYEQYF
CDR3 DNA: TGCGCCAGCAGCCAACTAGGACTAGCGAGATCCTACGAGCAGTACTTC

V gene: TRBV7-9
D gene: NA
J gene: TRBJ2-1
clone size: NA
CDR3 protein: CASSLNRINFFVDMGGSYNEQFF
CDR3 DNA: TGTGCCAGCAGCTTAAACCGAATAAATTTCTTTGTTGATATGGGAGGCTCCTACAATGAGCAGTTCTTC

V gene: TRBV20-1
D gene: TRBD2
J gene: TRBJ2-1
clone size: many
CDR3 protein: CSARDRLAAYSEQFF
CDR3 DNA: TGCAGTGCTAGAGATCGACTAGCTGCTTACAGTGAGCAGTTCTTC

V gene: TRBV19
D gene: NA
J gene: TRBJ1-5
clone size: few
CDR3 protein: CASGQGTRRQPQHF
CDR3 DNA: TGTGCCTCGGGCCAAGGGACCCGCCGCCAGCCCCAGCATTTT

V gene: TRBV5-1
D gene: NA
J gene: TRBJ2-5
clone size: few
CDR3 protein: CASSFGLPKETQYF
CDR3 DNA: TGCGCCAGCAGCTTCGGCCTACCAAAAGAGACCCAGTACTTC

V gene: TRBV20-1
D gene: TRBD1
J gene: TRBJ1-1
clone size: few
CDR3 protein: CSAGYTGGTEAFF
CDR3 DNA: TGCAGTGCTGGCTATACAGGGGGCACTGAAGCTTTCTTT

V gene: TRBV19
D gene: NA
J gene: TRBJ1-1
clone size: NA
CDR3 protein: CASSLGIGNTEAFF
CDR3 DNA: TGTGCCAGTAGTCTAGGTATCGGGAACACTGAAGCTTTCTTT

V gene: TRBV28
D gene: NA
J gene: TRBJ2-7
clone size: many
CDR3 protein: CASSSTRRGRTSYEQYF
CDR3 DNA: TGTGCCAGCAGTTCTACCCGCAGGGGCAGGACCTCCTACGAGCAGTACTTC

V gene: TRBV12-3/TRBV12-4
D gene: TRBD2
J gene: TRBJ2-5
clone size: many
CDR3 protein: CASSSTLAGGLETQYF
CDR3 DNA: TGTGCCAGCAGTTCGACTCTAGCGGGAGGGTTGGAGACCCAGTACTTC

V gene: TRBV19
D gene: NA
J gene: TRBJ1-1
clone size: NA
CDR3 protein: CASQTDVDTEAFF
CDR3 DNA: TGTGCCAGCCAGACAGATGTGGACACTGAAGCTTTCTTT

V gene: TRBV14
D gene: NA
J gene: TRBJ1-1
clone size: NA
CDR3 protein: CASSPRAHPRNTEAFF
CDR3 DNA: TGTGCCAGCAGCCCTCGCGCCCATCCTCGGAACACTGAAGCTTTCTTT

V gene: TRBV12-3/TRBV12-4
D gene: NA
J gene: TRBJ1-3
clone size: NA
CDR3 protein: CATHQGITGNTIYF
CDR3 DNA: TGTGCCACCCATCAGGGGATAACCGGAAACACCATATATTTT

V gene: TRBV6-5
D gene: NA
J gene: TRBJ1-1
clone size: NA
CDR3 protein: CASSLFRGNTEAFF
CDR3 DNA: TGTGCCAGCAGTTTATTCCGGGGTAACACTGAAGCTTTCTTT

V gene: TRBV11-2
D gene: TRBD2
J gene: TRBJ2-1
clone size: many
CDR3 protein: CASSLPNGLAGTGEQFF
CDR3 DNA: TGTGCCAGCAGCCTCCCCAATGGACTAGCGGGGACAGGTGAGCAGTTCTTC

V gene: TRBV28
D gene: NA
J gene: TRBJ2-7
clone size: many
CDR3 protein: CASSWVSQASGEQYF
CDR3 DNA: TGTGCCAGCAGTTGGGTTAGTCAGGCTTCTGGGGAGCAGTACTTC

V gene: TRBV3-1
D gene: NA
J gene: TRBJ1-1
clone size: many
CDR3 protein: CASSQGVGMNTEAFF
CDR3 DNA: TGTGCCAGCAGCCAAGGAGTAGGTATGAACACTGAAGCTTTCTTT

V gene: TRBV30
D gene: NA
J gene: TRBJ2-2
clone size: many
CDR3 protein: CAWGGATRSNTGELFF
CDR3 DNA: TGTGCCTGGGGAGGGGCTACCCGATCGAACACCGGGGAGCTGTTTTTT

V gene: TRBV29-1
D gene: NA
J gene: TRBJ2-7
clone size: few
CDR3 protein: CSVWGSSYEQYF
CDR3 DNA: TGCAGCGTTTGGGGGTCCTCCTACGAGCAGTACTTC

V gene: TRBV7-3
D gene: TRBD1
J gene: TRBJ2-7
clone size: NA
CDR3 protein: CASSITGTGVSEQYF
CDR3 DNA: TGTGCCAGCAGCATAACCGGGACAGGGGTTAGCGAGCAGTACTTC

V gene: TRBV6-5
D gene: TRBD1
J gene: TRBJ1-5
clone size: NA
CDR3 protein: CASSYPGQINQPQHF
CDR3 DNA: TGTGCCAGCAGTTACCCGGGACAGATCAATCAGCCCCAGCATTTT

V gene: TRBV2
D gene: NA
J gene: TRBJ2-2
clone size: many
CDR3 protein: CASSVGAGSSGELFF
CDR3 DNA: TGTGCCAGCAGTGTTGGAGCAGGGAGTTCCGGGGAGCTGTTTTTT

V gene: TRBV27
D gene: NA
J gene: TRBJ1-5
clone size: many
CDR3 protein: CASSSGGYSNQPQHF
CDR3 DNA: TGTGCCAGCAGTTCCGGCGGGTATAGCAATCAGCCCCAGCATTTT

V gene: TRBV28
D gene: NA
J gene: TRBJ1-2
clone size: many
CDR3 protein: CASTVIGTFLDGYTF
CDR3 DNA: TGTGCCAGCACAGTTATTGGGACTTTCTTGGATGGCTACACCTTC

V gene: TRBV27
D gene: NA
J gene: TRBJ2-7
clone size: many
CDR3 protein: CASSGRYEQYF
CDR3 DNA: TGTGCTAGCAGCGGCCGGTACGAGCAGTACTTC

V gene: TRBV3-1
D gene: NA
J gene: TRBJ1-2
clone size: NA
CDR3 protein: CASSPGVFYGYTF
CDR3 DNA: TGTGCCAGCAGCCCCGGGGTCTTCTATGGCTACACCTTC

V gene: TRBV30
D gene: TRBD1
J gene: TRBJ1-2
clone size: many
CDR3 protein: CAWSASGGSYGYTF
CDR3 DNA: TGTGCCTGGAGTGCCTCAGGGGGCAGCTATGGCTACACCTTC

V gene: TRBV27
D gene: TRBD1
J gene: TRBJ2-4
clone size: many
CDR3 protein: CASKTGENIQYF
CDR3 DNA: TGTGCCAGCAAGACAGGGGAAAACATTCAGTACTTC

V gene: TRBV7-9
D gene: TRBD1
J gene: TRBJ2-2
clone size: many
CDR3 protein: CASTGQVNTGELFF
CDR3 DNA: TGTGCCAGTACTGGACAGGTGAACACCGGGGAGCTGTTTTTT

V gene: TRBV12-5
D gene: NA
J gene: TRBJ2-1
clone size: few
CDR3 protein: CASGFGKNREQFF
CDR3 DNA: TGTGCTAGTGGTTTTGGTAAGAATAGGGAGCAGTTCTTC

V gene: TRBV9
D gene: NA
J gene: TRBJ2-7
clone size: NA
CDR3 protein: CASSVGASVSYEQYF
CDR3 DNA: TGTGCCAGCAGCGTAGGGGCATCAGTCTCCTACGAGCAGTACTTC

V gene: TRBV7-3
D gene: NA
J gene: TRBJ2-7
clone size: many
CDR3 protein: CASSQGGKYEQYF
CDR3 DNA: TGTGCCAGCAGCCAGGGGGGAAAGTACGAGCAGTACTTC

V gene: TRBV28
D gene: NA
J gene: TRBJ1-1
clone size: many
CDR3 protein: CASSLNRRAFF
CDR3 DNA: TGTGCCAGCAGTTTGAATCGAAGAGCTTTCTTT

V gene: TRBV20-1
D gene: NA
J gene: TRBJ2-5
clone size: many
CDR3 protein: CSATGFSRETQYF
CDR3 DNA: TGCAGTGCTACGGGGTTTAGCCGCGAGACCCAGTACTTC